This TCR beta chain is from a study of regulatory T cells in long-lasting Graves disease. CDR1 is MNHEY and CDR2 is SMNVEV in the germline V gene (reference sequence). The CDR3 consists of 12 residues. V gave up 7 bases and J gave up 5 bases, with 12 bases separating them. The time point here: persistent/refractory GD, antithyroid drugs over 5 years with positive TRAb. Following extraction of RNA from PBMCs, that RNA was used to make the TCR library. Building the TCR beta libraries relied on iRepertoire HTBI primers, and CDR3 regions underwent Arm-PCR. TCRdb used MiXCR to reprocess the multiplex PCR reads, holding one entry per CDR3 protein. Here the sample spans around 400,000 distinct CDR3 sequences, approximately 25% being singletons.

The chain has TRBV27 and TRBJ2-7; unclear D gene. The sequence was collected from a woman aged 40 to 55 with Graves disease. The sequencing used peripheral blood mononuclear cells (PBMCs), collected when the disease was refractory, from a patient treated with antithyroid drugs. The chain's CDR3 is CASTSRAHEQYF. CDR3 sequence (DNA): TGTGCCAGCACCTCCCGGGCCCACGAGCAGTACTTC.